Following are 2 T cell receptor beta chains from one sample sequenced in a study of cytomegalovirus exposure and HLA in healthy donors. This PCR relied on a set of 60 Vbeta primers and 13 Jbeta primers. Clones were read by immunoSEQ multiplex PCR, and TCRdb kept only the in-frame ones, dropping some. Altogether about 180,000 clones are present, 70% to 80% being singletons, with the ten largest covering around 2.4%. The sample was PBMCs. Source of these receptors: a man aged 60 to 75 in good health and CMV-seronegative.

The chain's CDR3 is CASSFVAGGQGTQYF. The DNA for the CDR3 is TGTGCCAGCAGCTTCGTAGCGGGAGGGCAGGGGACCCAGTACTTC. V usage is TRBV7-2 and J usage is TRBJ2-5; the match to TRBD2 covers 11 bases. Germline V gene sequence: CDR1 SGHTA, CDR2 FQGNSA. V lost 3 bases to trimming and J lost 7 bases; unmatched junction nucleotides: 7. This CDR3 has 15 residues.

The rearrangement joins TRBV5-6 to TRBJ1-5, with TRBD1 matching over 7 bases. The CDR3 covers 15 residues. Germline trimming cut 1 base from V and 7 bases from J; bases unmatched to any gene: 8. Germline CDR1 and CDR2: SGHDT and YYEEEE. CDR3 coding DNA: TGTGCCAGCAGCTTGTACCAGGGGGTTCCGCAGCCCCAGCATTTT. It specifies CASSLYQGVPQPQHF.